The 31 T cell receptor beta chains below were found in one sample sequenced in a study of T-cell reconstitution after alpha-beta-depleted transplantation in children. Preparing the TCRbeta library involved the use of unique molecular identifiers. TCRdb independently ran MiXCR on the PCR reads; one entry per CDR3 protein. Of over 150,000 distinct CDR3 sequences in the sample, around 7% were seen once. Sequences were derived from PBMCs, sampled before TCRalphabeta/CD19-depleted stem cell transplant. The receptors were sampled from a boy between 2 and 10 years old with acute lymphoblastic leukemia, due to receive a stem cell transplant.

This clonotype was detected ten times or more. The chain uses TRBV5-5 and TRBJ2-1; D is ambiguous. Trimming took 2 bases from V and 1 from J, leaving 7 bases between them. This CDR3 spans 14 amino acids. Germline CDR1 reads SGHKS; CDR2 reads YYEKEE (reference sequence). The CDR3 DNA reads TGTGCCAGCAGCTTTGGAGATTCCTACAATGAGCAGTTCTTC. It codes for CASSFGDSYNEQFF.

The J gene is TRBJ2-1, the V gene TRBV7-2, with TRBD1 as a possible D gene (6 bases). The V end was cut by 1 base, the J end by 0 bases, with 10 bases between. CDR3 length: 16 residues. Germline V gene lookup returns CDR1 SGHTA and CDR2 FQGNSA. The CDR3 DNA reads as TGTGCCAGCAGCTTAGAGGGGGTAAGCTCCTACAATGAGCAGTTCTTC. Amino acid sequence: CASSLEGVSSYNEQFF. Looking up the rest from reference TRBV7-2 and TRBJ2-1 gives the full variable domain: GAGVSQSPSNKVTEKGKDVELRCDPISGHTALYWYRQSLGQGLEFLIYFQGNSAPDKSGLPSDRFSAERTGGSVSTLTIQRTQQEDSAVYLCASSLEGVSSYNEQFFGPGTRLTVL.

At least ten counts were recorded for this clonotype. The chain couples TRBV27 to TRBJ1-4; possibly TRBD1 for D (5 bases). CDR1 MNHEY and CDR2 SMNVEV come from the germline V gene (reference sequence). The V end lost 5 bases, the J end lost 8 bases, and 18 bases lay between the germline ends. The CDR3 contains 15 residues. The CDR3 coding sequence is TGTGCCAGCAGTCTGAGACAGAGTGGAATAGAAAAACTGTTTTTT. This codes for CASSLRQSGIEKLFF.

The chain carries TRBV9 and TRBJ2-7; 8 nucleotides align to TRBD2. Germline CDR1 SGDLS, CDR2 YYNGEE. CDR3 size: 13 residues. J lost 6 bases, V lost 4 bases, and 6 bases had no gene match. The CDR3 DNA reads TGTGCCAGCAGCCCCGGGGGGGCCATCGAGCAGTACTTC. Protein product: CASSPGGAIEQYF.

This clonotype was seen only a few times. The chain couples TRBV3-1 to TRBJ2-1, with a weak D call TRBD2 (6 bases). Germline CDR1 reads LGHDT; CDR2 reads YNNKEL (reference sequence). The CDR3 totals 14 residues. V lost 4 bases and J lost 2, with 9 bases in between. CDR3 protein: CASSPGGAYNEQFF. The CDR3, as DNA: TGTGCCAGCAGCCCCGGAGGGGCCTACAATGAGCAGTTCTTC.

This clonotype occurred many times. The chain carries TRBV20-1 and TRBJ2-1; D call uncertain. Germline CDR1 reads DFQATT; CDR2 reads SNEGSKA (reference sequence). The germline V and J ends were trimmed by 0 bases and 4 bases, with 7 bases remaining between them. The CDR3 is 13 amino acids. CDR3 sequence reads: CSARDRKYNEQFF. The CDR3 region has the DNA TGCAGTGCTAGAGACCGGAAATACAATGAGCAGTTCTTC.

This clonotype was recorded many times. DNA of the CDR3: TGTGCCAGCAGCTTATGGGACGCCTTCACCTACGAGCAGTACTTC. The encoded protein is CASSLWDAFTYEQYF. The chain links TRBV7-9 to TRBJ2-7; possibly TRBD1 or TRBD2 for D (5 bases each). Germline CDR1 and CDR2: SEHNR and FQNEAQ (reference sequence). The CDR3 consists of 15 residues. Trimming shortened V by 2 bases and J by 2 bases, and 13 bases separated the two germline ends.

The chain employs TRBV7-2 and TRBJ2-7; TRBD2 matches 12 bases. Germline-derived CDR1 and CDR2 are SGHTA and FQGNSA. This CDR3 comprises 15 residues. The J segment lost 4 bases and the V segment lost 5 bases, leaving 6 bases of the junction unmatched. For the CDR3, the DNA is TGTGCCAGCAGCGCCTCTAGCGGGGGGGGGTACGAGCAGTACTTC. Protein product: CASSASSGGGYEQYF.

This rearrangement joins TRBV11-2 to TRBJ2-7, with D possibly called TRBD1 or TRBD2 (5 bases each). The CDR3 extends over 20 amino acids. Germline V gene lookup returns CDR1 SGHAT and CDR2 FQNNGV. V was trimmed by 1 base and J by 3 bases, leaving 28 bases between them. The CDR3 nucleotides are TGTGCCAGCAGCTTAGTCTTACGGGCCCGCGGCAGGGACGTCCTCTACGAGCAGTACTTC. Residues: CASSLVLRARGRDVLYEQYF. The full variable domain, rest sourced from reference TRBV11-2 and TRBJ2-7, is EAGVAQSPRYKIIEKRQSVAFWCNPISGHATLYWYQQILGQGPKLLIQFQNNGVVDDSQLPKDRFSAERLKGVDSTLKIQPAKLEDSAVYLCASSLVLRARGRDVLYEQYFGPGTRLTVT.

This clonotype was found many times. This rearrangement joins TRBV28 to TRBJ1-1, with 7 bases aligning to TRBD1. Trimming at V came to 2 bases and at J to 6 bases, leaving 15 bases not matched to a gene. The germline V gene has CDR1 MDHEN and CDR2 SYDVKM. This CDR3 region has 17 residues. The CDR3 region is CASSLNYRVRGGPEAFF. DNA for the CDR3: TGTGCCAGCAGTTTAAATTATCGAGTCAGGGGGGGGCCTGAAGCTTTCTTT.

This clonotype was seen at least ten times. The chain is built from TRBV20-1 and TRBJ1-5; D gene ambiguous. The CDR3 is 15 residues long. In germline, CDR1 is DFQATT, CDR2 SNEGSKA (reference sequence). Deletions cut 1 base from V and 0 bases from J, with 10 bases between. The CDR3 DNA follows: TGCAGTGCTAGAGGAACAGCTCATAGCAATCAGCCCCAGCATTTT. Translated: CSARGTAHSNQPQHF.

This clonotype was detected only a few times. The chain links TRBV5-1 to TRBJ2-5, with D possibly matching TRBD1 (5 bases). CDR1 and CDR2 (germline): SGHRS, YFSETQ. V lost 3 bases and J lost 2, with 14 bases in between. This CDR3 comprises 15 residues. CDR3 amino acids: CASSSREGDQETQYF. The CDR3 coding sequence is TGCGCCAGCAGCTCCAGGGAAGGGGATCAAGAGACCCAGTACTTC.

This clonotype was seen only a few times. CDR3 in DNA: TGTGCCAGCAGCTCACTCCCGGGACCCTACTACGAGCAGTACTTC. This translates into CASSSLPGPYYEQYF. The gene calls are TRBV5-5 and TRBJ2-7; D may be TRBD1 or TRBD2 (5 bases each). CDR1 and CDR2 from the germline V gene are SGHKS and YYEKEE (reference sequence). The V gene lost 3 bases and the J gene lost 3 bases, with 16 bases spanning the gap. The CDR3 sequence is 15 residues long.

Worth noting for this clonotype: Since a much larger clone is just one base distant, this may be a read error. This chain links TRBV28 with TRBJ1-2; the match to TRBD1 covers 8 bases. The CDR3 loop spans 14 amino acids. The germline V gene has CDR1 MDHEN and CDR2 SYDVKM. Here the CDR3 DNA reads TGTGCCAGCAGTACCCCGGGACAGGACTATGGCGACACCTTC. This translates into CASSTPGQDYGDTF.

This clonotype was seen ten or more times. V usage is TRBV7-9 and J usage is TRBJ1-1; D call uncertain. Trimming pared 5 bases from V and 1 base from J, leaving 14 bases between. CDR3 length equals 15 residues. The V gene's germline CDR1 is SEHNR and CDR2 FQNEAQ (reference sequence). The CDR3 loop reads CASSPRVGENTEAFF. Written as DNA, the CDR3 is TGTGCCAGCAGCCCGAGGGTTGGGGAGAACACTGAAGCTTTCTTT.

DNA of the CDR3: TGCAGTGCTAGAGAGCAGCGGGGACTCTCTGGGGCCAACGTCCTGACTTTC. Amino acids: CSAREQRGLSGANVLTF. The chain recombines TRBV20-1 with TRBJ2-6; 7 nucleotides align to TRBD2. The CDR3 loop spans 17 amino acids. With 0 bases clipped from V and 0 bases from J, the junction kept 5 bases outside the gene matches. Germline CDR1 is DFQATT and CDR2 is SNEGSKA (reference sequence).

This clonotype was counted ten times or more. This chain uses TRBV7-2 with TRBJ2-2; possibly TRBD2 for D (5 bases). V gave up 5 bases and J gave up 1 base, with 8 bases separating them. CDR1 SGHTA and CDR2 FQGNSA come from the germline V gene. The CDR3 sequence is 14 residues long. This CDR3 is CASSPGLNTGELFF. As DNA, the CDR3 is TGTGCCAGCAGCCCCGGACTGAACACCGGGGAGCTGTTTTTT.

There are a few counts of this clonotype. The rearrangement joins TRBV20-1 to TRBJ2-1; D is undetermined. CDR1 is DFQATT and CDR2 is SNEGSKA in the germline V gene (reference sequence). The CDR3 is 11 amino acids. V lost 5 bases and J lost 9, with 11 bases in between. The CDR3 nucleotides are TGCAGTGCTCGACCGGTAGGTGAGCAGTTCTTC. Protein: CSARPVGEQFF.

This clonotype was counted at least ten times. This sequence joins TRBV6-2 or TRBV6-3 and TRBJ1-1, with TRBD1 as a possible D gene (5 bases). The V gene lost 2 bases and the J gene lost 6 bases, with 13 bases spanning the gap. The CDR3 loop spans 14 amino acids. Germline V gene data show CDR1 as MNHEY and CDR2 as SVGEGT. CDR3: CASSYGGGGAEAFF. CDR3 coding DNA: TGTGCCAGCAGTTACGGCGGCGGGGGGGCTGAAGCTTTCTTT.

This clonotype appeared many times. The chain recombines TRBV11-2 with TRBJ2-3, with 8 positions matching TRBD2. Germline CDR1 is SGHAT and CDR2 is FQNNGV. The CDR3 is 17 residues long. Trimming cost V 1 base and J 2 bases; bases outside gene matches: 8. The CDR3 DNA follows: TGTGCCAGCAGCTTAGGGGCGGGTAGCGGGACCACAGATACGCAGTATTTT. Translation: CASSLGAGSGTTDTQYF.

There are many counts of this clonotype. DNA for the CDR3: TGTGCCAGCAGCGTTCGCGGGGGAGGGCCAGATACGCAGTATTTT. Encoded protein: CASSVRGGGPDTQYF. This chain links TRBV9 with TRBJ2-3, with 7 bases aligning to TRBD2. With 2 bases clipped from V and 4 bases from J, the junction kept 7 bases outside the gene matches. Per the germline V gene, CDR1 is SGDLS and CDR2 is YYNGEE. The CDR3 consists of 15 residues.

The sample holds a few counts of this clonotype. This chain uses TRBV7-8 with TRBJ1-1, with D maybe TRBD1 (5 bases). V lost 11 bases to trimming and J lost 0 bases, with 10 bases between them. The CDR3 runs 12 residues. CDR1 and CDR2 from the germline V gene are SGHVS and FQNEAQ. The CDR3 region has the DNA TGTGCCGGGGGGGAGTTGAACACTGAAGCTTTCTTT. Protein sequence: CAGGELNTEAFF.

This clonotype was counted many times. For the CDR3, the DNA is TGTGCCAGCAGCCAGGTTGATCAGCCCCAGCATTTT. It encodes CASSQVDQPQHF. V is TRBV3-1 and J is TRBJ1-5; D is uncertain. The V end lost 3 bases, the J end lost 5 bases, and 5 bases lay between the germline ends. Germline assignment: CDR1 LGHDT and CDR2 YNNKEL (reference sequence). The CDR3 length is 12 residues.

The table lists this clonotype with many counts. As DNA, the CDR3 is TGTGCCAGCAGTTCAAACGACAGGGCCTCCTACAATGAGCAGTTCTTC. Protein: CASSSNDRASYNEQFF. This chain joins TRBV28 and TRBJ2-1, with 7 positions matching TRBD1. Germline CDR1 reads MDHEN; CDR2 reads SYDVKM. The CDR3 runs to 16 residues. V lost 4 bases, J lost 0 bases, and 6 bases stayed unmatched.

In this sample, this clonotype turned up a few times. The V and J genes are TRBV28 and TRBJ2-4; D gene uncertain. The V end was cut by 2 bases, the J end by 2 bases, with 7 bases between. The CDR3 contains 14 residues. Germline CDR1 is MDHEN and CDR2 is SYDVKM. This CDR3 reads CASSLQLPKNIQYF. The CDR3, as DNA: TGTGCCAGCAGTTTACAGTTGCCCAAAAACATTCAGTACTTC.

This clonotype was recorded a few times. This chain uses TRBV28 with TRBJ2-7; D possibly uses TRBD1 or TRBD2 (7 bases each). The CDR3 consists of 14 residues. The V gene's germline CDR1 is MDHEN and CDR2 SYDVKM. Trimming removed 6 bases from V and 6 bases from J, with 18 bases in between. The CDR3 sequence: CASSPWEGASEQYF. The DNA of the CDR3 is TGTGCCAGCAGCCCCTGGGAGGGGGCGTCCGAGCAGTACTTC.

This clonotype was seen at least ten times. The chain has TRBV7-2 and TRBJ2-1; 7 bases are a match to TRBD1. J lost 0 bases, V lost 6 bases, and 5 bases had no gene match. The CDR3 length is 15 residues. Germline V gives CDR1 SGHTA, CDR2 FQGNSA. The CDR3 DNA reads as TGTGCCAGCAGGTTGGACAGGAGCTCCTACAATGAGCAGTTCTTC. Translated, it gives CASRLDRSSYNEQFF.

This clonotype was seen a handful of times. The J gene is TRBJ2-1, the V gene TRBV7-6, with a possible D match to TRBD1 (6 bases). Germline lookup yields CDR1 SGHVS and CDR2 FNYEAQ. The V end was cut by 3 bases, the J end by 3 bases, with 9 bases between. CDR3 length: 14 amino acids. This chain's CDR3 is CASSLAGDYNEQFF. CDR3 DNA sequence: TGTGCCAGCAGCTTGGCAGGGGACTACAATGAGCAGTTCTTC.

The sample holds many counts of this clonotype. V gene TRBV27 combines with J gene TRBJ2-1, with D possibly TRBD1 on 6 matching bases. V was pared by 10 bases and J by 8 bases, with 30 bases between. The CDR3 sequence is 17 residues long. Germline loops: CDR1 MNHEY, CDR2 SMNVEV (reference sequence). DNA of the CDR3: TGTGCCACCTCGATAGGGGGAACTGTCGACGTGCGTGATGAGCAGTTCTTC. Translation gives CATSIGGTVDVRDEQFF.

Ten or more counts support this clonotype. The CDR3 is CASSLSGSGTEAFF. The CDR3 coding sequence is TGTGCCAGCAGTTTGTCCGGGAGTGGAACTGAAGCTTTCTTT. This chain joins TRBV12-3 or TRBV12-4 and TRBJ1-1; D gene ambiguous. The CDR3 covers 14 residues. Trimming removed 3 bases at V and 5 bases at J, with 13 bases between.

This rearrangement joins TRBV10-3 to TRBJ1-2; possibly TRBD1 for D (5 bases). The CDR3 contains 16 residues. V lost 6 bases and J 1 base, leaving 18 bases between the germline ends. Germline values: CDR1 ENHRY, CDR2 SYGVKD. CDR3 residues: CAIRVSVRGGNYGYTF. CDR3 bases: TGTGCCATCAGGGTCTCGGTTAGGGGAGGTAACTATGGCTACACCTTC.